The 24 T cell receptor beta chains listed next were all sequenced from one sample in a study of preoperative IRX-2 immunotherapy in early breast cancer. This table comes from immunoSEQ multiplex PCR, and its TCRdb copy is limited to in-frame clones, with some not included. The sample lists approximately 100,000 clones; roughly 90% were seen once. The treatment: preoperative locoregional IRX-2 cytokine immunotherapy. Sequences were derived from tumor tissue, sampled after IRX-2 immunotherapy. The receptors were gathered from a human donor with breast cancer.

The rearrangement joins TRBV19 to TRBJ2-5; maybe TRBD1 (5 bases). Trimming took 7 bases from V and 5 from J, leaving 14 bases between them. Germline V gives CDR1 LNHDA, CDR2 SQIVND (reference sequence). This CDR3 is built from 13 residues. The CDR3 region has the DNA TGTGCCAGTATTGACAGAGAGTGGGAGACCCAGTACTTC. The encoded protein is CASIDREWETQYF.

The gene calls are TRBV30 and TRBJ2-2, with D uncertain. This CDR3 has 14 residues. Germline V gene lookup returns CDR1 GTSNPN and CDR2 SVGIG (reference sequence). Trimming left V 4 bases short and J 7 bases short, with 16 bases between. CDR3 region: CAWTPAIGHGELFF. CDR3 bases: TGTGCCTGGACGCCCGCAATTGGGCACGGGGAGCTGTTTTTT. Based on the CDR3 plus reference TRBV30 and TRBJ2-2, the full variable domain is SQTIHQWPATLVQPVGSPLSLECTVEGTSNPNLYWYRQAAGRGLQLLFYSVGIGQISSEVPQNLSASRPQDRQFILSSKKLLLSDSGFYLCAWTPAIGHGELFFGEGSRLTVL.

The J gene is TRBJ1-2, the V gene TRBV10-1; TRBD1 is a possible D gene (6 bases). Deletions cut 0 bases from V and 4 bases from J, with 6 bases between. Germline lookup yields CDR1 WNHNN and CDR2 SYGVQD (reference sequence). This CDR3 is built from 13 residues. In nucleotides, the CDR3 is TGCGCCAGCAGTGAGTCGGGGGCCTATGGCTACACCTTC. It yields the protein CASSESGAYGYTF.

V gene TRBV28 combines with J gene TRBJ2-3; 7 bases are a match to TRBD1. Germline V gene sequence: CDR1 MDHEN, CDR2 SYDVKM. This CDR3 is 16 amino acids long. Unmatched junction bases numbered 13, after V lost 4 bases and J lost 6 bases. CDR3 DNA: TGTGCCAGCAGTTCCGCAGGGGGAGCGATTCTGGATACGCAGTATTTT. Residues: CASSSAGGAILDTQYF.

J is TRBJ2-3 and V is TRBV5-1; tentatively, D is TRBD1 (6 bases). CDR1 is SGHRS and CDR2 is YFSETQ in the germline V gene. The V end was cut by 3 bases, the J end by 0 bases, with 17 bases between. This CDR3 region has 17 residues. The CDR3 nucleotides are TGCGCCAGCAGCTCCCAGGAAACAGGGATCAGCACAGATACGCAGTATTTT. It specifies CASSSQETGISTDTQYF.

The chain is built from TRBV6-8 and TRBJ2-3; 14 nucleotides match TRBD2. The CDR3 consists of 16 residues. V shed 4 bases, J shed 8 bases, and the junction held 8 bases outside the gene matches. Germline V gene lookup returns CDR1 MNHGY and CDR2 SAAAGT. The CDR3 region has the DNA TGTGCCAGCAGTTTCCCGACTAGCGGGGGGGCGGGTACGCAGTATTTT. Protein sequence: CASSFPTSGGAGTQYF.

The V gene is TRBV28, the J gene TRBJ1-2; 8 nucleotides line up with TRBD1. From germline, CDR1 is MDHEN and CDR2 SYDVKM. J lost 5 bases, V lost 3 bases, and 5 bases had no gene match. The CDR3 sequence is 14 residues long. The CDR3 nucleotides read TGTGCCAGCAGTTTCGGACAGGGAAGGTATGGCTACACCTTC. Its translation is CASSFGQGRYGYTF.

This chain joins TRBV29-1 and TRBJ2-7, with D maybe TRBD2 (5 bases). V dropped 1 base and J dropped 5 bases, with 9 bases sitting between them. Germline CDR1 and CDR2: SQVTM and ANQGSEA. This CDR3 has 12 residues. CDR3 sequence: CSVEVFGDEQYF. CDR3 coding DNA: TGCAGCGTTGAAGTTTTCGGGGACGAGCAGTACTTC.

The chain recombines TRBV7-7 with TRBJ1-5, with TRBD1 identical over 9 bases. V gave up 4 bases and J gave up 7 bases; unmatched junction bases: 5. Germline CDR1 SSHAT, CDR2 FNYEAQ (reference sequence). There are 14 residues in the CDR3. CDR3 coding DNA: TGTGCCAGCAGCTCGGGACAGGGACGGCAGCCCCAGCATTTT. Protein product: CASSSGQGRQPQHF.

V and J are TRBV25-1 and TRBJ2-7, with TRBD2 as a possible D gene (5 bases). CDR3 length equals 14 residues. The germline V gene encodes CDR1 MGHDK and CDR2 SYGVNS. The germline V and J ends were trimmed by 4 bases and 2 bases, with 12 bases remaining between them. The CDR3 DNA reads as TGTGCCAGCAGTGGTACTAGTACAGCCTACGAGCAGTACTTC. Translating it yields CASSGTSTAYEQYF.

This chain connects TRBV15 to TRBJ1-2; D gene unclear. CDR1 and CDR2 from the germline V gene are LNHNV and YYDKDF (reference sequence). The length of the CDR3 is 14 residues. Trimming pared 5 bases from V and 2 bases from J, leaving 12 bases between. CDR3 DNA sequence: TGTGCCACCAGCGGACCACAAGTAAACTATGGCTACACCTTC. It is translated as CATSGPQVNYGYTF.

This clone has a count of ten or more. The CDR3 reads CASSDGNQPQHF. CDR3 nucleotides: TGTGCCAGTAGTGATGGAAATCAGCCCCAGCATTTT. The genes are TRBV19 and TRBJ1-5; the D is unclear. Trimming shortened V by 5 bases and J by 4 bases, and 6 bases separated the two germline ends. The CDR3 extends over 12 amino acids. Germline-derived CDR1 and CDR2 are LNHDA and SQIVND (reference sequence).

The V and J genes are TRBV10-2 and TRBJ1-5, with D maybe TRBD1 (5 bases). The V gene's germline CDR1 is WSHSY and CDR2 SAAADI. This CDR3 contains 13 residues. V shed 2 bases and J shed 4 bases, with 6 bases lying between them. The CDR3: CASSEAGNQPQHF. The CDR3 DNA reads TGCGCCAGCAGTGAGGCAGGGAATCAGCCCCAGCATTTT.

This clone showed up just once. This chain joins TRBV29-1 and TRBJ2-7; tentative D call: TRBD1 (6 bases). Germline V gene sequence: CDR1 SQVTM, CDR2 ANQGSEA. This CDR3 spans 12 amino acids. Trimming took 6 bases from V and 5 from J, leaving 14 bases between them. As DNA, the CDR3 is TGCAGCGTCAATACGGGGACACACGAGCAGTACTTC. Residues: CSVNTGTHEQYF.

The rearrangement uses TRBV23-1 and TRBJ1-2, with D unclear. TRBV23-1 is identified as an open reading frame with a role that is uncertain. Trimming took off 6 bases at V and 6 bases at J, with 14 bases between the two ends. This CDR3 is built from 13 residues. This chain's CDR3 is CASRVDGVNGYTF. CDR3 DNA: TGCGCCAGCAGGGTCGACGGGGTAAATGGCTACACCTTC.

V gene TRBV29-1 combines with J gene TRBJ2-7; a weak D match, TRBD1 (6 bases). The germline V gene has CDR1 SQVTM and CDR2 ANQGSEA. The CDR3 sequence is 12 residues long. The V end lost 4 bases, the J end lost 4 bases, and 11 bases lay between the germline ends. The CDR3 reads CSVALTGYEQYF. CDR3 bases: TGCAGCGTTGCCCTTACAGGGTACGAGCAGTACTTC.

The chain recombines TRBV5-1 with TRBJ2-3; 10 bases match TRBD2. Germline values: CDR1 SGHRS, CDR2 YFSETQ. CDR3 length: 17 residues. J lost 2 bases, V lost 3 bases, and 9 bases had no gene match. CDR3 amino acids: CASSSQRTSGNTDTQYF. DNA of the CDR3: TGCGCCAGCAGCTCCCAACGGACTAGCGGAAACACAGATACGCAGTATTTT.

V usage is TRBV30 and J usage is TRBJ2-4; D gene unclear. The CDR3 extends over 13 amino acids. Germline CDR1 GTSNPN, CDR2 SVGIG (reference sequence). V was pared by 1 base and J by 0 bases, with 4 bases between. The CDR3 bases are TGTGCCTGGAGTGACCTAGCCAAAAACATTCAGTACTTC. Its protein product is CAWSDLAKNIQYF.

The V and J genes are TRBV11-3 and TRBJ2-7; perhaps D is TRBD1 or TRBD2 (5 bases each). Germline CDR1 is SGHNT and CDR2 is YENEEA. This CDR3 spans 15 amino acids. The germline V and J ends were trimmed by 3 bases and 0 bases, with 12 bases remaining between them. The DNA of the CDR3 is TGTGCCAGCAGCTTGGTCGTGGGGGACTCCTACGAGCAGTACTTC. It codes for CASSLVVGDSYEQYF.

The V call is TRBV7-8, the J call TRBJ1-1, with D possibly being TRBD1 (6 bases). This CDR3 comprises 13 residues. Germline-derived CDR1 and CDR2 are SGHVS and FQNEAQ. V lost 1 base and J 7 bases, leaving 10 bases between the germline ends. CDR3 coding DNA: TGTGCCAGCAGCTTAGACATACAGGGTGAAGCTTTCTTT. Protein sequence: CASSLDIQGEAFF.

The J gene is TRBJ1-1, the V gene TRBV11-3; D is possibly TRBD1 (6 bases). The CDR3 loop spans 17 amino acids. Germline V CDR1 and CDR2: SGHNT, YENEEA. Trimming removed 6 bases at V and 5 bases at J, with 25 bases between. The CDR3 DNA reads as TGTGCCAGCAGGACTGCGCCGAGACCCGACAGGTATACTGAAGCTTTCTTT. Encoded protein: CASRTAPRPDRYTEAFF.

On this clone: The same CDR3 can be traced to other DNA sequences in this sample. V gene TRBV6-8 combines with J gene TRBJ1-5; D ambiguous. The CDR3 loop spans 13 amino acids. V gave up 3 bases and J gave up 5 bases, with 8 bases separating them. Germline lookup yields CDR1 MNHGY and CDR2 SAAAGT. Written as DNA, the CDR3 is TGTGCCAGCAGTTATCGCGGGGATCAGCCCCAGCATTTT. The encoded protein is CASSYRGDQPQHF.

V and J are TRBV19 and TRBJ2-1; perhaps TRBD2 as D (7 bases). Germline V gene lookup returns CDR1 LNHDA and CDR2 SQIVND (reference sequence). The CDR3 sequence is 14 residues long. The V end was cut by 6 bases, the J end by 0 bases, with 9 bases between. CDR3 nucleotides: TGTGCCAGTAGGAGGGGGGGCTCCTACAATGAGCAGTTCTTC. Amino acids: CASRRGGSYNEQFF.

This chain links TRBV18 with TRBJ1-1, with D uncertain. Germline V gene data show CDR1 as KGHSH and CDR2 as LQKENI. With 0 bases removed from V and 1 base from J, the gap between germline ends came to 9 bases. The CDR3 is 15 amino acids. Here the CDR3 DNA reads TGTGCCAGCTCACCACCGGGCGTTCCGAACACTGAAGCTTTCTTT. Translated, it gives CASSPPGVPNTEAFF.